This is a list of T cell receptor beta chains from one sample in a study of cytomegalovirus exposure and HLA in healthy donors. The method was immunoSEQ multiplex PCR; TCRdb's version includes in-frame clones alone and lacks a portion of them. The sample contains over 90,000 clones, just under 95% of which appear only once. The sequencing sample was made of PBMCs. These TCRs come from a woman younger than 35 in good health and CMV-seronegative. Both conserved end residues are part of each CDR3. The D gene is left open where the match is weak. Clone size, where shown, is once, few, many, or a class for clones that have expanded.

cdr3_length j_call d_call v_call clone_size cdr3_aa cdr3_nt
15 TRBJ2-5 TRBD2 TRBV18 . CASSPNSQREAPEYF TGTGCCAGCTCACCAAATAGTCAGCGGGAGGCCCCAGAGTACTTC
14 TRBJ1-4 TRBD1 TRBV5-4 . CASSLQGAIEKLFF TGTGCCAGCAGCTTACAGGGGGCAATTGAAAAACTGTTTTTT
12 TRBJ1-4 TRBD1 TRBV10-3 . CATTGGNEKLFF TGTGCCACCACAGGGGGTAATGAAAAACTGTTTTTT
17 TRBJ2-2 TRBD2 TRBV10-3 few CAISDLFSGGNTGELFF TGTGCCATCAGTGACTTGTTCAGCGGGGGTAACACCGGGGAGCTGTTTTTT
13 TRBJ2-1 . TRBV9 . CASSPLPPREQFF TGTGCCAGCAGCCCCCTCCCCCCGCGAGAGCAGTTCTTC
14 TRBJ1-2 TRBD1 TRBV18 . CASSAGQGNYGYTF TGTGCCAGCTCAGCGGGACAGGGTAACTATGGCTACACCTTC
14 TRBJ2-5 TRBD2 TRBV29-1 . CSVPVTSGQETQYF TGCAGCGTTCCTGTGACTAGCGGACAAGAGACCCAGTACTTC
14 TRBJ1-5 TRBD1 TRBV19 once CAAGDRGRNQPQHF TGTGCCGCAGGGGACAGGGGTCGCAATCAGCCCCAGCATTTT
14 TRBJ1-3 . TRBV10-1 . CASSEGSSGNTIYF TGCGCCAGCAGTGAGGGGAGCTCTGGAAACACCATATATTTT
15 TRBJ1-1 . TRBV9 . CASSSIGGSFTEAFF TGTGCCAGCAGCTCGATCGGAGGGAGCTTCACTGAAGCTTTCTTT
15 TRBJ2-7 TRBD1 TRBV4-1 . CASSQRTGISYEQYF TGCGCCAGCAGCCAGCGGACAGGGATCTCCTACGAGCAGTACTTC
14 TRBJ1-6 . TRBV5-6 . CASSAGAVNSPLHF TGTGCCAGCAGCGCGGGGGCGGTTAATTCACCCCTCCACTTT
19 TRBJ2-2 TRBD2 TRBV18 . CASSAFGLAGVSNTGELFF TGTGCCAGCTCAGCTTTCGGACTAGCGGGAGTATCGAACACCGGGGAGCTGTTTTTT
13 TRBJ1-3 . TRBV5-1 . CASSLTLGDTIYF TGCGCCAGCAGCTTGACCTTAGGAGACACCATATATTTT
15 TRBJ2-1 . TRBV30 . CAWSPTSRSYNEQFF TGTGCCTGGAGTCCGACTAGTAGGTCCTACAATGAGCAGTTCTTC
18 TRBJ2-2 . TRBV9 . CASSLRRGAGSNTGELFF TGTGCCAGCAGCCTCCGGCGGGGTGCAGGGTCGAATACCGGGGAGCTGTTTTTT
17 TRBJ2-6 TRBD1 TRBV30 . CAFRYRGRDDGANVLTF TGTGCCTTCAGGTACAGGGGGCGCGATGATGGGGCCAACGTCCTGACTTTC
14 TRBJ2-1 . TRBV4-1 . CASSLLGLYNEQFF TGCGCCAGCAGCCTTCTCGGACTGTACAATGAGCAGTTCTTC
15 TRBJ1-2 . TRBV4-2 . CASSQDEYSKYGYTF TGTGCCAGCAGCCAAGATGAGTATTCTAAATATGGCTACACCTTC
15 TRBJ1-5 . TRBV6-5 . CASSYSGLSNQPQHF TGTGCCAGCAGTTACTCGGGACTGAGTAATCAGCCCCAGCATTTT
16 TRBJ1-5 . TRBV4-1 . CASSHDEGQFNQPQHF TGCGCCAGCAGCCACGACGAGGGTCAGTTCAATCAGCCCCAGCATTTT
16 TRBJ2-7 TRBD1 TRBV2 . CASSEYIDRGHYEQYF TGTGCCAGCAGCGAATACATTGACAGGGGCCACTACGAGCAGTACTTC
13 TRBJ2-7 TRBD2 TRBV10-1 once CASSEAVTSVQYF TGCGCCAGCAGTGAGGCAGTGACTAGCGTACAGTACTTC
17 TRBJ1-3 TRBD1 TRBV7-2 . CASSSGTASLSGNTIYF TGTGCCAGCAGCTCAGGGACAGCCAGTCTCTCTGGAAACACCATATATTTT
13 TRBJ2-7 . TRBV7-9 . CASTRGSSYEQYF TGTGCCAGCACCCGGGGGAGCTCCTACGAGCAGTACTTC
13 TRBJ1-1 . TRBV5-1 . CASSSGYNTEAFF TGCGCCAGCAGCTCAGGGTACAACACTGAAGCTTTCTTT
13 TRBJ2-7 . TRBV27 . CASSFPLGGEQYF TGTGCCAGCAGTTTCCCACTTGGCGGCGAGCAGTACTTC
13 TRBJ2-7 . TRBV2 . CASSQRGYYEQYF TGTGCCAGCAGCCAAAGGGGTTACTACGAGCAGTACTTC
15 TRBJ1-2 . TRBV15 . CATSREGIGSYGYTF TGTGCCACCAGCAGAGAAGGGATAGGGAGCTATGGCTACACCTTC
13 TRBJ2-7 . TRBV9 . CASSEGGSYEQYF TGTGCCAGCAGTGAGGGGGGGTCCTACGAGCAGTACTTC
14 TRBJ1-5 . TRBV19 . CASRAGGGNQPQHF TGTGCCAGTAGGGCTGGTGGAGGCAATCAGCCCCAGCATTTT
16 TRBJ2-3 . TRBV19 . CASSRMDRGRTDTQYF TGTGCCAGTAGTAGAATGGACAGAGGGCGAACGGATACGCAGTATTTT
15 TRBJ1-4 . TRBV27 . CASRYDSATNEKLFF TGTGCCAGCAGGTACGACAGCGCAACTAATGAAAAACTGTTTTTT
15 TRBJ2-1 TRBD1 TRBV7-7 . CASSLEGQGYNEQFF TGTGCTAGCAGCTTAGAGGGACAGGGCTACAATGAGCAGTTCTTC
15 TRBJ2-7 TRBD1 TRBV9 . CASSTGQGAAYEQYF TGTGCCAGCAGCACGGGACAGGGGGCCGCCTACGAGCAGTACTTC
12 TRBJ2-1 . TRBV5-4 . CASSPSGNEQFF TGTGCCAGCAGCCCCAGCGGTAATGAGCAGTTCTTC
15 TRBJ1-2 . TRBV18 once CASSLDMSNVHGYTF TGTGCCAGCTCACTCGACATGAGTAATGTTCATGGCTACACCTTC
14 TRBJ2-2 . TRBV15 . CATSRESGTGELFF TGTGCCACCAGCCGAGAGAGCGGCACCGGGGAGCTGTTTTTT
14 TRBJ1-3 . TRBV19 . CASSLPRHGNTIYF TGTGCCAGTAGTCTCCCGCGGCACGGAAACACCATATATTTT
13 TRBJ1-2 . TRBV29-1 once CSVGGLSNYGYTF TGCAGCGTGGGGGGACTTTCTAACTATGGCTACACCTTC
14 TRBJ1-2 . TRBV27 . CASSLGAGNYGYTF TGTGCCAGCAGTTTAGGCGCAGGAAACTATGGCTACACCTTC